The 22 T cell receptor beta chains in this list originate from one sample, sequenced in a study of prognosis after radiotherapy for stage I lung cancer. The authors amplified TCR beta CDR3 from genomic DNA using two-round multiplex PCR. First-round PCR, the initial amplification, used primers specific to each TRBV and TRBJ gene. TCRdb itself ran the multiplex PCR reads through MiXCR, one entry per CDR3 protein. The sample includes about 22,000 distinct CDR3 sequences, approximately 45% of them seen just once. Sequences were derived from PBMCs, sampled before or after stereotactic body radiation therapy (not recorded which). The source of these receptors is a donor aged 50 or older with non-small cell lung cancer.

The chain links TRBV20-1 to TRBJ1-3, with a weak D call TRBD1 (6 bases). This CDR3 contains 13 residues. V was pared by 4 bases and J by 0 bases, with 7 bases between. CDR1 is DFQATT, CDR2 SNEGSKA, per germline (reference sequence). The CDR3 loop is CSATDSSGNTIYF. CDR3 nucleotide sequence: TGCAGTGCTACGGACAGCTCTGGAAACACCATATATTTT.

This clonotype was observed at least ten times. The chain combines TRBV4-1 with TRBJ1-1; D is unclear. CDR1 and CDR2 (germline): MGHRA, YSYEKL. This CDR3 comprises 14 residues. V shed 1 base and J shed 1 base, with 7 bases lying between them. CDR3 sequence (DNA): TGCGCCAGCAGCCAAGGGGTGAGGAACACTGAAGCTTTCTTT. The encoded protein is CASSQGVRNTEAFF.

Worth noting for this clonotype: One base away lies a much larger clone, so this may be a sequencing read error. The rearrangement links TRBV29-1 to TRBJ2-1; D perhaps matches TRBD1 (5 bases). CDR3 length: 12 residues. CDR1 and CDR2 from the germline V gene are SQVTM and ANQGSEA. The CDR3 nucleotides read TGCAGCGTAGACAGACAGTTAAATGGGCAGTTCTTC. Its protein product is CSVDRQLNGQFF.

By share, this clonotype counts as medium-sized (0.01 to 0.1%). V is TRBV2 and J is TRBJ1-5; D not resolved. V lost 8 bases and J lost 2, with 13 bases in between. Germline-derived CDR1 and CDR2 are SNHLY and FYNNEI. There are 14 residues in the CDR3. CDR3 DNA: TGTGCCAGCGCTTCAGTAACTGGCAATCAGCCCCAGCATTTT. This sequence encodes CASASVTGNQPQHF.

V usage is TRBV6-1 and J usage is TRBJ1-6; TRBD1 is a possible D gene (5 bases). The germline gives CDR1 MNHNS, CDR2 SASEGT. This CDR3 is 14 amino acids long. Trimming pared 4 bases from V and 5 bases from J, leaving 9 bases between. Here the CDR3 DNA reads TGTGCCAGCAGTGCTGGGACGGATAATTCACCCCTCCACTTT. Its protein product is CASSAGTDNSPLHF.

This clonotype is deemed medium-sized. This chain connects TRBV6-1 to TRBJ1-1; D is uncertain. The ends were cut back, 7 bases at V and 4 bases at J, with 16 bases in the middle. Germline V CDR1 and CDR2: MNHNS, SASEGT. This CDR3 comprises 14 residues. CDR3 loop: CASNTNVGFTEAFF. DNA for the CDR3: TGTGCCAGCAACACCAATGTAGGCTTCACTGAAGCTTTCTTT.

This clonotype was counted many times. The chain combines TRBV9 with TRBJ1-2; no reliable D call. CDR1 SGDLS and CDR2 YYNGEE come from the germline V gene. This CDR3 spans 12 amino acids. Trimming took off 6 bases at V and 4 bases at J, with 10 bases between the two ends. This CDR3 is CASNRVGYGYTF. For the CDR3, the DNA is TGTGCCAGCAACCGGGTGGGCTATGGCTACACCTTC.

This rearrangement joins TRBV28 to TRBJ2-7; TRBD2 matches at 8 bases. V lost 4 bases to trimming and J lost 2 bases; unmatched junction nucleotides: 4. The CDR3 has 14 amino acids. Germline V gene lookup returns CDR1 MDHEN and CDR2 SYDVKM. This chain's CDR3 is CASSSWTSTYEQYF. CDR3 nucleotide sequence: TGTGCCAGCAGTTCATGGACTAGCACCTACGAGCAGTACTTC.

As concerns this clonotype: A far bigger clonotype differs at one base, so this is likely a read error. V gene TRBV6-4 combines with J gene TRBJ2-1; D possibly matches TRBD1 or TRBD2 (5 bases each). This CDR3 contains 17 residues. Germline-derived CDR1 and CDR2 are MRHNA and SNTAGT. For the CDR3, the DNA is TGTGCCAGCAGTTACTCGACGACAGTGACTACGATCAATGAGCAGTTCTTC. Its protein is CASSYSTTVTTINEQFF.

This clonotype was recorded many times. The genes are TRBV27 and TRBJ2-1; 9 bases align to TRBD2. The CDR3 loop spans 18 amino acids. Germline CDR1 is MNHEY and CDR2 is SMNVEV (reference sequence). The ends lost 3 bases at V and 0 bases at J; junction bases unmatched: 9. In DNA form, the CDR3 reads TGTGCCAGCAGTTTCCAAAGACTAGCGGCGAGCTCCTACAATGAGCAGTTCTTC. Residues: CASSFQRLAASSYNEQFF.

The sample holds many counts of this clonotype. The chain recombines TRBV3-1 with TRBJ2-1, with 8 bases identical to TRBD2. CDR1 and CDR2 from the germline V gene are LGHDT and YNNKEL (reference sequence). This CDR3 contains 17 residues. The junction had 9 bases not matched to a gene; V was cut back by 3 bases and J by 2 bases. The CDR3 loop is CASSQVPGGFPYNEQFF. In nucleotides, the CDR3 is TGTGCCAGCAGCCAGGTACCGGGGGGGTTCCCCTACAATGAGCAGTTCTTC.

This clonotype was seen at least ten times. CDR3 DNA: TGTGCCAGCAGCTTAGTGGCGAGACGACCCGGGGGGGCCAACGTCCTGACTTTC. As protein: CASSLVARRPGGANVLTF. The V gene is TRBV7-9, the J gene TRBJ2-6, with D unresolved. The CDR3 totals 18 residues. Germline CDR1 is SEHNR and CDR2 is FQNEAQ (reference sequence). Between the trimmed V and J ends, which lost 1 base and 4 bases, there was a span of 17 bases.

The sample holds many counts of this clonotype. In DNA form, the CDR3 reads TGCGCCAGCAGTGAGGGGTGGGGGGACTATGGCTACACCTTC. Residues: CASSEGWGDYGYTF. This sequence joins TRBV10-2 and TRBJ1-2, with D possibly being TRBD1 (5 bases). Deletions cut 2 bases from V and 3 bases from J, with 10 bases between. Per the germline V gene, CDR1 is WSHSY and CDR2 is SAAADI. This CDR3 region has 14 residues.

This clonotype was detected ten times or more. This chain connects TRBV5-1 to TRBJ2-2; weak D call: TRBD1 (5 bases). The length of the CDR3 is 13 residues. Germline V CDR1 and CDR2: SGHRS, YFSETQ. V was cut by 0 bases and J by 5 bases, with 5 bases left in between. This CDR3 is CASSLDRTGELFF. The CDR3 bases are TGCGCCAGCAGCTTGGACAGGACCGGGGAGCTGTTTTTT.

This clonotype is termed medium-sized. CDR3 nucleotides: TGTGCCAGCACTAGCGGGAGGAGGAATGAGCAGTTCTTC. It is translated as CASTSGRRNEQFF. V usage is TRBV2 and J usage is TRBJ2-1; the match to TRBD2 covers 11 bases. From germline, CDR1 is SNHLY and CDR2 FYNNEI. The CDR3 loop spans 13 amino acids. V lost 7 bases and J lost 7; bases outside the gene matches: 3.

CDR3 protein: CATNLGGENTGELFF. In DNA form, the CDR3 reads TGTGCCACCAACCTCGGGGGTGAGAACACCGGGGAGCTGTTTTTT. This chain links TRBV24-1 with TRBJ2-2, with D perhaps matching TRBD2 (6 bases). The CDR3 consists of 15 residues. Trimming took off 8 bases at V and 1 base at J, with 13 bases between the two ends. Germline V gives CDR1 KGHDR, CDR2 SFDVKD.

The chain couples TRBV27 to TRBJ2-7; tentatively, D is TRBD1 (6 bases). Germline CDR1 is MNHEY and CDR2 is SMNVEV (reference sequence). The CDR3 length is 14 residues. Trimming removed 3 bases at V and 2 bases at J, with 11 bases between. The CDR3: CASSFSDSTYEQYF. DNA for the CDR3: TGTGCCAGCAGTTTCTCGGACAGCACCTACGAGCAGTACTTC.

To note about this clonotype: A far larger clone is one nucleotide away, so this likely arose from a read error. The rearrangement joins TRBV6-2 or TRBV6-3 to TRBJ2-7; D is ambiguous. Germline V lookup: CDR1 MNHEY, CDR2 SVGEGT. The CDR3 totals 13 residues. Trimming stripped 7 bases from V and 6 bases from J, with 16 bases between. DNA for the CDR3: TGTGCCAGCATTGAAGCGAGGCTAACCGAGCAGTACTTC. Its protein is CASIEARLTEQYF.

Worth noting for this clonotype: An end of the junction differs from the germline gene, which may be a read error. Here the CDR3 DNA reads TGTGCCAGCACCGACCCGGGCCGGGGGCTCACATATACGCAGTATTTT. Its translation is CASTDPGRGLTYTQYF. The V call is TRBV6-1, the J call TRBJ2-3; possibly TRBD1 or TRBD2 for D (6 bases each). The germline V gene encodes CDR1 MNHNS and CDR2 SASEGT. The CDR3 sequence is 16 residues long.

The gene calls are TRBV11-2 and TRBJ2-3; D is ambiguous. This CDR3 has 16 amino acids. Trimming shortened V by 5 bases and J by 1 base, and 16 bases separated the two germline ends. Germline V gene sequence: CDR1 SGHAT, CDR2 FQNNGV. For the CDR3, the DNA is TGTGCCAGCAGCCCCGTGAAGCATTGGGGCACAGATACGCAGTATTTT. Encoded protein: CASSPVKHWGTDTQYF.

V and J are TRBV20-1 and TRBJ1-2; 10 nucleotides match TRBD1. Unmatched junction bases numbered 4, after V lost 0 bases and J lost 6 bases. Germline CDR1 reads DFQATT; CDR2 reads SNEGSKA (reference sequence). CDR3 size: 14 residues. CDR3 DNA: TGCAGTGCTAGAGAAGGGACAGGGGAGCATGGCTACACCTTC. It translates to CSAREGTGEHGYTF.

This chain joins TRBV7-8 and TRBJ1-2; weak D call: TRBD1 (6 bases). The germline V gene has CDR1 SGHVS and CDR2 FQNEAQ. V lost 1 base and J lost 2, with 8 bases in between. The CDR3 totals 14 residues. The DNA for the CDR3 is TGTGCCAGCAGCTTAGTGCAGGGGAACTATGGCTACACCTTC. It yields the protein CASSLVQGNYGYTF.